This TCR beta chain emerged from a study of blood T cell repertoires in COVID-19. For the study at large: Samples representing acute and convalescent COVID-19 were sourced from the United States, Italy and Spain. Sources were T cells, B-cell-depleted T cells, or PBMCs; the material itself was cDNA or gDNA.

Per the germline V gene, CDR1 is SGHTA and CDR2 is FQGNSA. V dropped 1 base and J dropped 4 bases, with 8 bases sitting between them. The CDR3 covers 13 residues. Original data processing: Reference gene primers were amplified, and this amplification served to estimate nucleated cell counts. Only in-frame clones appear in the TCRdb table, and some are missing; sequencing was by immunoSEQ multiplex PCR. Clone size and the V and J calls come from that table; the DNA yielded D and trimming. The table shows fewer than 500,000 clones, with 81% occurring only once. Sequencing was carried out using peripheral blood. This chain connects TRBV7-2 to TRBJ2-7; D is unresolved. The receptor's source is a human donor with acute or convalescent COVID-19. The donor label of this sample is uncertain. The CDR3 nucleotides read TGTGCCAGCAGCTTAGTCCAGTTTTACGAGCAGTACTTC. It codes for CASSLVQFYEQYF.